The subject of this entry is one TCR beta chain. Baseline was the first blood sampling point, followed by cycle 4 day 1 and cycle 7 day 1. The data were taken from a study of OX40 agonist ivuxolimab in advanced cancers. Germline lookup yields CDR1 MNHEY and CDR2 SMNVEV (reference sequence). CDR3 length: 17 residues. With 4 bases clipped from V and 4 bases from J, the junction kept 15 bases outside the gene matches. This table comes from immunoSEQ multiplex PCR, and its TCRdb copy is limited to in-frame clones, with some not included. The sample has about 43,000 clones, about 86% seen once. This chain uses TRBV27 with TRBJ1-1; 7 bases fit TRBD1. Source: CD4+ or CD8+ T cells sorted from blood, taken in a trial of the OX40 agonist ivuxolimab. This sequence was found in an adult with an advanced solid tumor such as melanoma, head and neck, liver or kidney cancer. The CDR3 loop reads CASSSYLATGWGTEAFF. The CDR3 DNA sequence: TGTGCCAGCAGTTCATACCTCGCGACAGGGTGGGGCACTGAAGCTTTCTTT.